This T cell receptor (beta chain) was retrieved from a study of blood T cell repertoires in COVID-19. Study-level information: T cells, B-cell-depleted T cells, or PBMCs provided the cDNA or gDNA that served as material.

The CDR3 length is 17 residues. The V and J ends lost 2 bases and 2 bases respectively, with 17 bases between them. Germline V gene sequence: CDR1 KGHSH, CDR2 LQKENI. In the original processing: From reference gene primer amplification, estimates of nucleated cell counts were derived. Sequencing was performed with immunoSEQ multiplex PCR; in TCRdb, only in-frame clones are kept and a portion is missing. The V and J calls and the clone size are those of that table, but D and trimming were determined from the DNA. The sample carries roughly 71,000 clones, about four fifths recorded once. The receptor's source is a man in his 70s who had recovered from COVID-19. This chain uses TRBV18 with TRBJ2-3; tentatively, D is TRBD1 (6 bases). Input material: peripheral blood. The CDR3 nucleotides read TGTGCCAGCTCACCAGAGTACAGGGTCTTGGACACAGATACGCAGTATTTT. Translation: CASSPEYRVLDTDTQYF.